What follows is one T cell receptor beta chain and its context. The entry originates in a study of blood T cell repertoires in COVID-19. Study summary: Researchers got acute and convalescent COVID-19 samples from the United States, Italy and Spain. The cDNA or gDNA used as material had been derived from T cells, B-cell-depleted T cells, or PBMCs.

In the original analysis: Amplification from reference gene primers served as the basis for estimated nucleated cell counts. Sequenced by immunoSEQ multiplex PCR; TCRdb stores in-frame clones only, minus some. V and J calls and clone size are copied from that table; D and trimming were computed from the DNA. The data show some 220,000 clones, roughly 85% seen once. Trimming shortened V by 4 bases and J by 12 bases, and 10 bases separated the two germline ends. The CDR3 spans 12 residues. Looked up from germline, CDR1 is SGHTA and CDR2 is FQGNSA. The sequence came from a woman in her sixties or seventies with COVID-19, enrolled during active disease. This chain connects TRBV7-2 to TRBJ1-6; D call uncertain. The sequenced material came from peripheral blood. DNA for the CDR3: TGTGCCAGCAGCTCCCCCGGTAGACCCCTCCACTTT. Protein sequence: CASSSPGRPLHF. The full variable domain, with the rest looked up from reference TRBV7-2 and TRBJ1-6, is GAGVSQSPSNKVTEKGKDVELRCDPISGHTALYWYRQSLGQGLEFLIYFQGNSAPDKSGLPSDRFSAERTGGSVSTLTIQRTQQEDSAVYLCASSSPGRPLHFGNGTRLTVT.